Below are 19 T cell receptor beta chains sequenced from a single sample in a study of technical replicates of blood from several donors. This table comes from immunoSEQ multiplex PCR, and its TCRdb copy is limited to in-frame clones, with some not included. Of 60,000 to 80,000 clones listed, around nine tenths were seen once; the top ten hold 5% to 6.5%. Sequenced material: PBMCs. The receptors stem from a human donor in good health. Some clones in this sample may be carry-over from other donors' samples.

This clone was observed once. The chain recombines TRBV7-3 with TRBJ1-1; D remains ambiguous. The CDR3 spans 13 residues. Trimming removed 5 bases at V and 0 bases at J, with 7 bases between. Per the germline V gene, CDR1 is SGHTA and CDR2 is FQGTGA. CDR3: CASSPNMNTEAFF. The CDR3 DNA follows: TGTGCCAGCAGCCCTAATATGAACACTGAAGCTTTCTTT.

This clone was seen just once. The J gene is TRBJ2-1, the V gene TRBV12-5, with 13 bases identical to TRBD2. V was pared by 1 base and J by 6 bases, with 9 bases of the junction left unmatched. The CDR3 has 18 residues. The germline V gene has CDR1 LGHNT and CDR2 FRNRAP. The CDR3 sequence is CASGLGLAGGPARNEQFF. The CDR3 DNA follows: TGTGCTAGTGGTTTGGGACTAGCGGGAGGTCCCGCCCGCAATGAGCAGTTCTTC.

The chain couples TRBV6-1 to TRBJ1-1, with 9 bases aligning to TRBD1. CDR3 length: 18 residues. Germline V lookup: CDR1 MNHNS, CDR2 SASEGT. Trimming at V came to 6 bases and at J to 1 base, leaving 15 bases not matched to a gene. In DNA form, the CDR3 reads TGTGCCAGCAGAGAAACCTACCGGGACAGGGAGCGGAACACTGAAGCTTTCTTT. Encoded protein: CASRETYRDRERNTEAFF.

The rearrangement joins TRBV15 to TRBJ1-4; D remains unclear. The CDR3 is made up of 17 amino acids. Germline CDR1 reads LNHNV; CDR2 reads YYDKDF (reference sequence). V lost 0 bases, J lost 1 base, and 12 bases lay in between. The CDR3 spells CATSRDLPGRTNEKLFF. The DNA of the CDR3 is TGTGCCACCAGCAGAGATCTCCCGGGTCGAACTAATGAAAAACTGTTTTTT.

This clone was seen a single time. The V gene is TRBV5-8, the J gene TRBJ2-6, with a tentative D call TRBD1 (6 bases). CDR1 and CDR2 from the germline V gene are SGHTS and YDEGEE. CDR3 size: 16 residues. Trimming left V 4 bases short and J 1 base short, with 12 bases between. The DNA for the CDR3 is TGTGCCAGCAGCGTGGACAGAATATCTGGGGCCAACGTCCTGACTTTC. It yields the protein CASSVDRISGANVLTF.

CDR3 loop: CASSYSTARDTEAFF. The CDR3 DNA follows: TGTGCCAGCAGTTACTCGACCGCTCGGGACACTGAAGCTTTCTTT. The chain combines TRBV6-5 with TRBJ1-1, with D uncertain. The CDR3 runs 15 residues. Germline CDR1 MNHEY, CDR2 SVGAGI. Trimming cost V 0 bases and J 3 bases, with 11 bases left between them.

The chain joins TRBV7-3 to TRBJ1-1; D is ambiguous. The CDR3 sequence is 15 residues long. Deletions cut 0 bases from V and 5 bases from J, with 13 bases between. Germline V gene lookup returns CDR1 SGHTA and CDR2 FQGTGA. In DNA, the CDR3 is TGTGCCAGCAGCTTAACCCGAGACGGGTGGACTGAAGCTTTCTTT. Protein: CASSLTRDGWTEAFF.

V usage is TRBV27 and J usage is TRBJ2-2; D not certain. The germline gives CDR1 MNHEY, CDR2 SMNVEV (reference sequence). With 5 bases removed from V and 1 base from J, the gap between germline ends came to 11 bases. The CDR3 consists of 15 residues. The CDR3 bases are TGTGCCAGCAGTCCCCTAGGTGGGAACACCGGGGAGCTGTTTTTT. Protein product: CASSPLGGNTGELFF.

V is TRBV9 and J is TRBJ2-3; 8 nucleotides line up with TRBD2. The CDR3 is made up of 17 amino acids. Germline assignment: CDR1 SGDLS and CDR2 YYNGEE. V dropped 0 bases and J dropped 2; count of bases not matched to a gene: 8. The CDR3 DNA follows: TGTGCCAGCAGCGTAGTAGGACGGGGGGGTAACACAGATACGCAGTATTTT. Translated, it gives CASSVVGRGGNTDTQYF.

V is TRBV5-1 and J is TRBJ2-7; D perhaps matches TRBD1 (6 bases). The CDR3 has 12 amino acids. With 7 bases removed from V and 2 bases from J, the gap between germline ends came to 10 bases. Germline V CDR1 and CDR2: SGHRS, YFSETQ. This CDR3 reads CASGDTTYEQYF. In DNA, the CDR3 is TGCGCCAGCGGGGACACCACCTACGAGCAGTACTTC.

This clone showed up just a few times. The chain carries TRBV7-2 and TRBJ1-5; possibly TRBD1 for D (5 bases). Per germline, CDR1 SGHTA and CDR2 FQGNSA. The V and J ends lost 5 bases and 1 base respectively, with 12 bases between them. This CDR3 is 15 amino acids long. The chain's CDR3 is CASSPGGSSNQPQHF. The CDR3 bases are TGTGCCAGCAGCCCGGGGGGGTCAAGCAATCAGCCCCAGCATTTT.

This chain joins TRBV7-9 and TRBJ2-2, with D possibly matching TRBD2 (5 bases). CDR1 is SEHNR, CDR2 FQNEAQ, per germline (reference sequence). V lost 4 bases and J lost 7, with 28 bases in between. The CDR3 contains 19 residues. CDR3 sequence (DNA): TGTGCCAGCAGCTCTACGATCGGTGTGGGAGTAGATCATGGCGGGGAGCTGTTTTTT. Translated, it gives CASSSTIGVGVDHGGELFF. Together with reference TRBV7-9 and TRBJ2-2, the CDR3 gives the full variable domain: DTGVSQNPRHKITKRGQNVTFRCDPISEHNRLYWYRQTLGQGPEFLTYFQNEAQLEKSRLLSDRFSAERPKGSFSTLEIQRTEQGDSAMYLCASSSTIGVGVDHGGELFFGEGSRLTVL.

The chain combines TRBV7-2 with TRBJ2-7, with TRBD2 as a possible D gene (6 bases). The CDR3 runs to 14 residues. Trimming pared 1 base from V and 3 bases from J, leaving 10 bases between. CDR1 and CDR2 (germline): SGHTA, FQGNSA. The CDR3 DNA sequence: TGTGCCAGCAGCTTAGACGGGAGAGTCTACGAGCAGTACTTC. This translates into CASSLDGRVYEQYF.

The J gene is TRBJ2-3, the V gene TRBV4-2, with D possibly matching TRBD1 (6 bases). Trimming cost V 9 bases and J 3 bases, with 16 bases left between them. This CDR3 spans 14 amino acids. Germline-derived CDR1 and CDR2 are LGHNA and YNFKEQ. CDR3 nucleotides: TGTGCCAGTGGGACATCTCTTTCTACAGATACGCAGTATTTT. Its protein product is CASGTSLSTDTQYF.

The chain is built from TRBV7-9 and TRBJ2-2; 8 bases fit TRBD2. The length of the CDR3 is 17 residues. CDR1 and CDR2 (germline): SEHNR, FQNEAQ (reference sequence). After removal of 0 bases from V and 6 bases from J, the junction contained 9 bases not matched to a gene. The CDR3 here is CASSLAPGGRPSGELFF. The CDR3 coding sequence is TGTGCCAGCAGCTTAGCTCCAGGCGGGAGGCCGTCCGGGGAGCTGTTTTTT.

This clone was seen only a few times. CDR3 sequence: CASRGTSMETQYF. The CDR3 DNA is TGTGCCAGCAGAGGGACTAGCATGGAGACCCAGTACTTC. The V call is TRBV7-2, the J call TRBJ2-5; 9 bases line up with TRBD2. Germline loops: CDR1 SGHTA, CDR2 FQGNSA. The length of the CDR3 is 13 residues. The ends lost 6 bases at V and 5 bases at J; junction bases unmatched: 4. Combining the CDR3 with reference TRBV7-2 and TRBJ2-5 gives the whole variable domain GAGVSQSPSNKVTEKGKDVELRCDPISGHTALYWYRQSLGQGLEFLIYFQGNSAPDKSGLPSDRFSAERTGGSVSTLTIQRTQQEDSAVYLCASRGTSMETQYFGPGTRLLVL.

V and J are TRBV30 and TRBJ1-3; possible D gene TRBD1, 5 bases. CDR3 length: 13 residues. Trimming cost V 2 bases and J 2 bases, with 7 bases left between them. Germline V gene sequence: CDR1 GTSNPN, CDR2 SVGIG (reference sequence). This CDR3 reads CAWSWGAGNTIYF. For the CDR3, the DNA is TGTGCCTGGAGTTGGGGGGCTGGAAACACCATATATTTT.

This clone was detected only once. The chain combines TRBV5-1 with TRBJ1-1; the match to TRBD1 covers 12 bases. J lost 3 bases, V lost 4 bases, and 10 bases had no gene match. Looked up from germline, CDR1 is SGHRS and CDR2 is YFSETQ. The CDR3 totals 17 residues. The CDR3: CASSAVPGQGADTEAFF. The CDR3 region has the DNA TGCGCCAGCAGCGCCGTCCCGGGACAGGGGGCGGACACTGAAGCTTTCTTT.

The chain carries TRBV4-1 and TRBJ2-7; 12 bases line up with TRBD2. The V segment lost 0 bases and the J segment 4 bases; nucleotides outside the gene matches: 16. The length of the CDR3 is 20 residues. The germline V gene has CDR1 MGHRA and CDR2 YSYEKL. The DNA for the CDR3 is TGCGCCAGCAGCCAAGAAGCGGCTCGGGGACTAGCGGGTGGGGAATACGAGCAGTACTTC. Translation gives CASSQEAARGLAGGEYEQYF.